This entry lists 14 T cell receptor beta chains sequenced from one sample in a study of blood T cell repertoires in COVID-19. Profiled with immunoSEQ multiplex PCR; TCRdb holds only in-frame clones, not every one. The sample consists of under 80,000 clones, 70% to 90% of them appearing once. Sample: peripheral blood. The receptor set was obtained from a man aged 80 or over in a cohort sampled during active COVID-19.

This clone was recorded only once. The chain couples TRBV2 to TRBJ2-2, with 8 bases that match TRBD2. The CDR3 extends over 15 amino acids. Germline V gene sequence: CDR1 SNHLY, CDR2 FYNNEI. V gave up 4 bases and J gave up 2 bases; unmatched junction bases: 3. Here the CDR3 reads CASSGAGGNTGELFF. The CDR3 DNA is TGTGCCAGCAGTGGGGCGGGGGGCAACACCGGGGAGCTGTTTTTT.

The rearrangement links TRBV3-1 (or the pseudogene TRBV3-2) to TRBJ2-2, with 10 bases aligning to TRBD2. J gave up 2 bases and V 4 bases, and 10 bases lay outside the gene matches. The CDR3 is 18 amino acids. CDR1 and CDR2 from the germline V gene are LGHDT and YNNKEL (reference sequence). CDR3 DNA: TGTGCCAGCAGCCTCCAGCGTAGCGGGGGGCAAAACACCGGGGAGCTGTTTTTT. It encodes CASSLQRSGGQNTGELFF.

The chain employs TRBV18 and TRBJ2-3, with a tentative D call TRBD2 (6 bases). The CDR3 has 14 residues. The germline V gene has CDR1 KGHSH and CDR2 LQKENI. The ends were cut back, 3 bases at V and 2 bases at J, with 9 bases in the middle. DNA for the CDR3: TGTGCCAGCTCACCTCGGGACTTCACAGATACGCAGTATTTT. Encoded protein: CASSPRDFTDTQYF.

This chain joins TRBV29-1 and TRBJ2-2; 9 bases are a match to TRBD1. CDR1 is SQVTM, CDR2 ANQGSEA, per germline. There are 14 residues in the CDR3. The trim removed 6 bases at V and 4 bases at J, leaving 6 bases unmatched. CDR3 sequence: CSVQQGASTGELFF. The CDR3, as DNA: TGCAGCGTGCAACAGGGGGCGAGCACCGGGGAGCTGTTTTTT.

V and J are TRBV4-3 and TRBJ2-6; 7 positions agree with TRBD1. Germline V gene sequence: CDR1 LGHNA, CDR2 YSLEER. V gave up 3 bases and J gave up 2 bases; unmatched junction bases: 13. This CDR3 is 19 amino acids long. The CDR3 bases are TGCGCCAGCAGCCAGGAACTGGGGACAGTAGTTACTGGGGCCAACGTCCTGACTTTC. This gives the protein CASSQELGTVVTGANVLTF.

The chain couples TRBV6-5 to TRBJ2-1; 10 positions agree with TRBD2. The CDR3 has 16 amino acids. Trimming cost V 0 bases and J 6 bases; bases outside gene matches: 5. CDR1 is MNHEY, CDR2 SVGAGI, per germline. CDR3 nucleotide sequence: TGTGCCAGCAGTTACTCCTTGGGACTAGCGTCCAATGAGCAGTTCTTC. The encoded protein is CASSYSLGLASNEQFF.

The chain carries TRBV6-2 or TRBV6-3 and TRBJ2-2, with D maybe TRBD1 (5 bases). Trimming shortened V by 4 bases and J by 1 base, and 10 bases separated the two germline ends. The germline gives CDR1 MNHEY, CDR2 SVGEGT. The CDR3 length is 15 residues. As DNA, the CDR3 is TGTGCCAGCAGTTCCCTCGACAGGAACACCGGGGAGCTGTTTTTT. Translating gives CASSSLDRNTGELFF.

The V gene is TRBV3-1 (or the pseudogene TRBV3-2), the J gene TRBJ2-1; tentatively, D is TRBD2 (6 bases). The CDR3 sequence is 16 residues long. The V end lost 4 bases, the J end lost 10 bases, and 23 bases lay between the germline ends. Germline V CDR1 and CDR2: LGHDT, YNNKEL (reference sequence). The CDR3 here is CASSLTGTGGYGEQFF. The CDR3 nucleotides are TGTGCCAGCAGCCTTACCGGGACTGGCGGTTATGGCGAGCAGTTCTTC.

V gene TRBV6-2 or TRBV6-3 combines with J gene TRBJ1-2, with 8 bases lining up with TRBD1. Germline lookup yields CDR1 MNHEY and CDR2 SVGEGT. The CDR3 is 15 amino acids. V trimming: 5 bases; J trimming: 0 bases; junction bases outside the gene matches: 5. In nucleotides, the CDR3 is TGTGCCAGCAGTAGCAGGGGGCGAGCTAACTATGGCTACACCTTC. This translates into CASSSRGRANYGYTF.

J is TRBJ1-2 and V is TRBV7-9, with D perhaps matching TRBD1 (6 bases). Trimming pared 1 base from V and 8 bases from J, leaving 11 bases between. Per germline, CDR1 SEHNR and CDR2 FQNEAQ (reference sequence). This CDR3 is built from 13 residues. The CDR3 coding sequence is TGTGCCAGCAGCTTAGAACAGGGCAGGGGCTACACCTTC. Residues: CASSLEQGRGYTF. The variable domain in full, with the rest retrieved from reference TRBV7-9 and TRBJ1-2, is DTGVSQNPRHKITKRGQNVTFRCDPISEHNRLYWYRQTLGQGPEFLTYFQNEAQLEKSRLLSDRFSAERPKGSFSTLEIQRTEQGDSAMYLCASSLEQGRGYTFGSGTRLTVV.

J is TRBJ1-2 and V is TRBV28; maybe TRBD1 (5 bases). The CDR3 spans 13 residues. V was clipped by 6 bases and J by 7 bases, with 15 bases between them. Germline values: CDR1 MDHEN, CDR2 SYDVKM. The CDR3 bases are TGTGCCAGCAGCGTGGGGGGGTGGAGTGGCTACACCTTC. Its protein product is CASSVGGWSGYTF.

The chain uses TRBV6-5 and TRBJ2-1; 7 bases align to TRBD1. CDR1 is MNHEY and CDR2 is SVGAGI in the germline V gene. V lost 11 bases to trimming and J lost 7 bases; unmatched junction nucleotides: 8. The CDR3 spans 12 residues. The CDR3 nucleotides read TGTGCCGCCCTCGGGACAGAGAATGAGCAGTTCTTC. Its protein is CAALGTENEQFF.

This sequence joins TRBV5-1 and TRBJ1-6, with 11 bases fitting TRBD1. This CDR3 is 16 amino acids long. Germline V gene lookup returns CDR1 SGHRS and CDR2 YFSETQ. Trimming at V came to 4 bases and at J to 5 bases, leaving 5 bases not matched to a gene. CDR3: CASSIGQGANNSPLHF. CDR3 bases: TGCGCCAGCAGCATCGGACAGGGGGCCAATAATTCACCCCTCCACTTT.

The chain employs TRBV10-3 and TRBJ2-4, with D possibly called TRBD1 or TRBD2 (7 bases each). CDR1 ENHRY and CDR2 SYGVKD come from the germline V gene. This CDR3 is built from 15 residues. Trimming took 10 bases from V and 0 from J, leaving 16 bases between them. CDR3 DNA sequence: TGTGCCACCAGGGGGGGAGTTATAGCCAAAAACATTCAGTACTTC. It yields the protein CATRGGVIAKNIQYF.